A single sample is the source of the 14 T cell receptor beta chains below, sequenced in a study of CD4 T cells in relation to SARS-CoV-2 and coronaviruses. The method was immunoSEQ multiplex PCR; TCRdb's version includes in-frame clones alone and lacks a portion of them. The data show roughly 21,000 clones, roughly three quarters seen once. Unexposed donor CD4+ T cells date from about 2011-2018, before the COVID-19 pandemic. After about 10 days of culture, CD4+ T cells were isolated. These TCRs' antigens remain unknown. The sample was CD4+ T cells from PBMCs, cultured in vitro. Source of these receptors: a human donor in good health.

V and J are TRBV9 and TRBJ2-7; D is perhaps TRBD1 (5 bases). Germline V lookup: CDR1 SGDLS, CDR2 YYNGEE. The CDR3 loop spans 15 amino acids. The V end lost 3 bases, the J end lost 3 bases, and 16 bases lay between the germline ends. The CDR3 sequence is CASSAGLTVDYEQYF. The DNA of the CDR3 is TGTGCCAGCAGCGCGGGCCTGACAGTTGACTACGAGCAGTACTTC.

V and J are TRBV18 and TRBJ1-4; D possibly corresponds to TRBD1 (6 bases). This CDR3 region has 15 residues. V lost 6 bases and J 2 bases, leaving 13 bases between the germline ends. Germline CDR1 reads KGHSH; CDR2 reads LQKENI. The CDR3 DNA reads TGTGCCAGCTCCCAGGGGCGTCATACTAATGAAAAACTGTTTTTT. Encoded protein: CASSQGRHTNEKLFF.

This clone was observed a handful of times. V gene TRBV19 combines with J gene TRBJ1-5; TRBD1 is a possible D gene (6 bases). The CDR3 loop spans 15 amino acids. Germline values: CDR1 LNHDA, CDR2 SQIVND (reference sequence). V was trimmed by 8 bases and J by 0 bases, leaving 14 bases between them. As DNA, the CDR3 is TGTGCCAGTCTAGGGTGGGGGCTTAGCAATCAGCCCCAGCATTTT. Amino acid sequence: CASLGWGLSNQPQHF.

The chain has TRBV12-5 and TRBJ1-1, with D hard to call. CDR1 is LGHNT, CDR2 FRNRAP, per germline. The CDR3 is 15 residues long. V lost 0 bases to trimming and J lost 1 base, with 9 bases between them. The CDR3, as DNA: TGTGCTAGTGGTTTGGTATTAACGGGGAACACTGAAGCTTTCTTT. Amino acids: CASGLVLTGNTEAFF.

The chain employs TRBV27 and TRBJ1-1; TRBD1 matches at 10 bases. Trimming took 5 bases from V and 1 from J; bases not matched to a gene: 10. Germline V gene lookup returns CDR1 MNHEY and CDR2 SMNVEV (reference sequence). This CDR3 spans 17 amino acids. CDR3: CASSRLRDRGPNTEAFF. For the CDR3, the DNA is TGTGCCAGCAGTAGACTCCGGGACAGGGGCCCGAACACTGAAGCTTTCTTT.

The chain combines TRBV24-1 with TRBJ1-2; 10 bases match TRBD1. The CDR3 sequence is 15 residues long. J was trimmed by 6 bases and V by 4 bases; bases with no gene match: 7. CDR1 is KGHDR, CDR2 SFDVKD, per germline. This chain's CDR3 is CATSEPGTGEDGYTF. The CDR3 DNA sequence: TGTGCCACCAGTGAGCCCGGGACAGGGGAAGATGGCTACACCTTC.

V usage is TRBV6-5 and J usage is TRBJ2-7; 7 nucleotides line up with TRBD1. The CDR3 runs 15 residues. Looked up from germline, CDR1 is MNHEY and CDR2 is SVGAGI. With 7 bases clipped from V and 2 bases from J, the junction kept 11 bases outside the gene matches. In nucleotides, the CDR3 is TGTGCCAGCACTCTGACAGGGCCTATTCCCTACGAGCAGTACTTC. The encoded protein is CASTLTGPIPYEQYF.

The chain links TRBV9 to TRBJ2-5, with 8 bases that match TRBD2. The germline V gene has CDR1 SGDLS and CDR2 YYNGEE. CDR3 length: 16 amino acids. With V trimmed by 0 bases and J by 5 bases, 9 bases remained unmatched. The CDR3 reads CASSVEPSGSGETQYF. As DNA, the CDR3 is TGTGCCAGCAGCGTAGAACCGAGCGGGAGTGGCGAGACCCAGTACTTC.

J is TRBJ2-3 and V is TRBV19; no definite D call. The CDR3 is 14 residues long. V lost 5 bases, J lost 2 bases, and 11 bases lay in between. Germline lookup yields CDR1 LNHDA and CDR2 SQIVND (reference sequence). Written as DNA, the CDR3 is TGTGCCAGTAGTTTAAGCCGAATCACAGATACGCAGTATTTT. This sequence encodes CASSLSRITDTQYF.

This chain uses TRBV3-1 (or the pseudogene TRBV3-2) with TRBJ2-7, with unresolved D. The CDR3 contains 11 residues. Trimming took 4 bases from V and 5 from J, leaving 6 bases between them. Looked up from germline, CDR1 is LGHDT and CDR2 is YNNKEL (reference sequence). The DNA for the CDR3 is TGTGCCAGCAGCCGGGGTGACGAGCAGTACTTC. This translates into CASSRGDEQYF.

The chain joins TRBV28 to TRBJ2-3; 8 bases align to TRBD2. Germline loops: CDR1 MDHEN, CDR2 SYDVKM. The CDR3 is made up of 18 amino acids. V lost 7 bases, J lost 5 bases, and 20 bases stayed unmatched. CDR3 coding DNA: TGTGCCAGCACCCTTAGCGGGGTGGGAGTGTCCGGAATAGATACGCAGTATTTT. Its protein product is CASTLSGVGVSGIDTQYF.

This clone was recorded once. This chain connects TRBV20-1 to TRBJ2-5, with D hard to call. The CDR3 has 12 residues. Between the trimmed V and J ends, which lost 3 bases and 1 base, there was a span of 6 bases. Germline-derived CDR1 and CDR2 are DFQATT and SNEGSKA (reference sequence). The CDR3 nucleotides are TGCAGTGCTAGTCAGGCCCAAGAGACCCAGTACTTC. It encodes CSASQAQETQYF.

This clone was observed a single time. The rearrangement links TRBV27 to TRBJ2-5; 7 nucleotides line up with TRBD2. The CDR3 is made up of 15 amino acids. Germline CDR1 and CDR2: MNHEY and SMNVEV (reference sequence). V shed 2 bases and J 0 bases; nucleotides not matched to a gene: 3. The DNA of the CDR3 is TGTGCCAGCAGTTTAGGCGGGAGTTACCAAGAGACCCAGTACTTC. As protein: CASSLGGSYQETQYF.

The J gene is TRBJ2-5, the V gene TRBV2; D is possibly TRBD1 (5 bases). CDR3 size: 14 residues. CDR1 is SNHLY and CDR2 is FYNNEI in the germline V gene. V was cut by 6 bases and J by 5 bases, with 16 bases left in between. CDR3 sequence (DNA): TGTGCCAGCAGCAAGTTGACAGTAGTTGAGACCCAGTACTTC. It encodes CASSKLTVVETQYF.